The 24 T cell receptor beta chains below come from one sample, sequenced in a study of T cell changes during pregnancy in multiple sclerosis. Method: immunoSEQ multiplex PCR; TCRdb's copy keeps in-frame clones and lacks some. The sample shows 60,000 or so clones, 90% of them seen only once. This sample comprised peripheral blood, obtained in the second trimester of pregnancy. Receptors originate from a female donor in good health, enrolled as a control in a pregnancy study.

The chain is built from TRBV5-1 and TRBJ1-1; TRBD1 agrees at 7 bases. Looked up from germline, CDR1 is SGHRS and CDR2 is YFSETQ. The V gene end was trimmed by 4 bases and the J gene end by 0 bases; junction bases not matched to a gene: 3. The CDR3 has 14 residues. CDR3 residues: CASSEGTVNTEAFF. CDR3 nucleotide sequence: TGCGCCAGCAGCGAAGGGACAGTGAACACTGAAGCTTTCTTT.

The chain carries TRBV10-2 and TRBJ1-4, with 9 bases matching TRBD1. CDR1 is WSHSY and CDR2 is SAAADI in the germline V gene. This CDR3 is built from 20 residues. V was clipped by 5 bases and J by 0 bases; unmatched bases: 16. The CDR3 is CASSRSRDRVLGTTNEKLFF. The CDR3, as DNA: TGCGCCAGCAGTCGGAGCCGGGACAGGGTTTTAGGGACAACTAATGAAAAACTGTTTTTT.

This clone was seen a handful of times. The J gene is TRBJ1-1, the V gene TRBV6-1, with D possibly being TRBD1 (6 bases). V was pared by 3 bases and J by 1 base, with 12 bases between. Germline V lookup: CDR1 MNHNS, CDR2 SASEGT. The CDR3 is 15 amino acids. Here the CDR3 DNA reads TGTGCCAGCAGTGACTTCGACAGGACGAACACTGAAGCTTTCTTT. It encodes CASSDFDRTNTEAFF.

The rearrangement links TRBV27 to TRBJ2-7, with 9 bases aligning to TRBD2. The CDR3 loop spans 16 amino acids. CDR1 MNHEY and CDR2 SMNVEV come from the germline V gene (reference sequence). Unmatched junction bases numbered 13, after V lost 4 bases and J lost 6 bases. DNA for the CDR3: TGTGCCAGCAGTTCCCCCGCCCTAGCGGGGACCTCCGAGCAGTACTTC. This translates into CASSSPALAGTSEQYF.

The chain combines TRBV7-6 with TRBJ2-7; 15 bases are shared with TRBD2. Germline trimming cut 5 bases from V and 3 bases from J; bases unmatched to any gene: 5. In germline, CDR1 is SGHVS, CDR2 FNYEAQ. The CDR3 consists of 16 residues. The CDR3 sequence: CASSPGLAGGIYEQYF. The CDR3 nucleotides are TGTGCCAGCAGCCCGGGACTAGCGGGGGGTATCTACGAGCAGTACTTC.

This chain links TRBV5-1 with TRBJ1-2, with a possible D match to TRBD1 (6 bases). From germline, CDR1 is SGHRS and CDR2 YFSETQ. The length of the CDR3 is 13 residues. V lost 3 bases to trimming and J lost 7 bases, with 13 bases between them. CDR3 residues: CASSWQDSGGYTF. In DNA, the CDR3 is TGCGCCAGCAGCTGGCAGGACAGCGGTGGCTACACCTTC.

The chain is built from TRBV4-1 and TRBJ2-5; 7 bases line up with TRBD2. This CDR3 comprises 15 residues. Germline V gene lookup returns CDR1 MGHRA and CDR2 YSYEKL. J lost 3 bases, V lost 0 bases, and 4 bases had no gene match. The CDR3 region is CASSQDGLAEETQYF. DNA for the CDR3: TGCGCCAGCAGCCAAGATGGGCTAGCGGAAGAGACCCAGTACTTC.

The chain recombines TRBV25-1 with TRBJ2-3; 7 positions match TRBD2. This CDR3 comprises 15 residues. The germline V gene encodes CDR1 MGHDK and CDR2 SYGVNS. After removal of 6 bases from V and 4 bases from J, the junction contained 10 bases not matched to a gene. CDR3 nucleotides: TGTGCCAGCAGCCGGGCGGGAGAAATCTCAGATACGCAGTATTTT. Amino acids: CASSRAGEISDTQYF.

The CDR3 spells CASSLQRGNTEAFF. As DNA, the CDR3 is TGTGCCAGCAGCCTACAAAGGGGGAACACTGAAGCTTTCTTT. The chain recombines TRBV4-2 with TRBJ1-1; D perhaps matches TRBD1 (5 bases). There are 14 residues in the CDR3. Trimming took 4 bases from V and 1 from J, leaving 10 bases between them. Germline CDR1 reads LGHNA; CDR2 reads YNFKEQ.

The rearrangement uses TRBV6-4 and TRBJ2-7; 8 nucleotides line up with TRBD1. The CDR3 extends over 13 amino acids. Trimming removed 8 bases from V and 2 bases from J; junction bases left unmatched: 5. Germline assignment: CDR1 MRHNA and CDR2 SNTAGT. The CDR3 DNA follows: TGTGCCAGCCCTCGACAGGGGACCTACGAGCAGTACTTC. It encodes CASPRQGTYEQYF.

The chain is built from TRBV21-1 and TRBJ1-5; the tabulated D call, TRBD1, remains unverified against the DNA. TRBV21-1 is a pseudogene locus. CDR3 size: 15 residues. CDR3 amino acids: CASSKGPGPNQPQHF. The CDR3 DNA is TGTGCCAGCAGCAAAGGCCCAGGGCCCAATCAGCCCCAGCATTTT.

The V call is TRBV5-1, the J call TRBJ2-7, with D perhaps matching TRBD1 (5 bases). The CDR3 has 14 amino acids. Between the trimmed V and J ends, which lost 2 bases and 7 bases, there was a span of 16 bases. CDR1 and CDR2 from the germline V gene are SGHRS and YFSETQ. CDR3 DNA sequence: TGCGCCAGCAGCTTCGTGCAGGGTAGAAGGGAGCAGTACTTC. Translating it yields CASSFVQGRREQYF.

V usage is TRBV29-1 and J usage is TRBJ2-1; D gene unclear. Per germline, CDR1 SQVTM and CDR2 ANQGSEA. CDR3 length: 12 amino acids. Trimming took off 2 bases at V and 9 bases at J, with 11 bases between the two ends. The CDR3 reads CSVEISPREQFF. CDR3 DNA: TGCAGCGTTGAAATTTCTCCTCGTGAGCAGTTCTTC.

V gene TRBV18 combines with J gene TRBJ2-3; no definite D call. The V end was cut by 3 bases, the J end by 1 base, with 8 bases between. This CDR3 spans 14 amino acids. Germline CDR1 is KGHSH and CDR2 is LQKENI. The CDR3 DNA is TGTGCCAGCTCACCCACGGGTCGCACAGATACGCAGTATTTT. Its protein product is CASSPTGRTDTQYF.

CDR3 sequence: CASSDRYSTDGNTIYF. In DNA form, the CDR3 reads TGTGCCAGCAGTGACAGGTACTCCACCGATGGAAACACCATATATTTT. The V gene is TRBV25-1, the J gene TRBJ1-3; D not certain. CDR1 and CDR2 from the germline V gene are MGHDK and SYGVNS. The CDR3 has 16 residues. V lost 3 bases to trimming and J lost 3 bases, with 15 bases between them. The complete variable domain, with remaining parts taken from reference TRBV25-1 and TRBJ1-3, reads EADIYQTPRYLVIGTGKKITLECSQTMGHDKMYWYQQDPGMELHLIHYSYGVNSTEKGDLSSESTVSRIRTEHFPLTLESARPSHTSQYLCASSDRYSTDGNTIYFGEGSWLTVV.

This clone was seen just once. The chain is built from TRBV14 and TRBJ2-7; 10 positions agree with TRBD2. Trimming cost V 0 bases and J 6 bases; bases outside gene matches: 5. This CDR3 is 15 amino acids long. CDR1 is SGHDN and CDR2 is FVKESK in the germline V gene. CDR3: CASSQEAGGLLEQYF. In DNA form, the CDR3 reads TGTGCCAGCAGCCAAGAAGCGGGAGGGTTGCTCGAGCAGTACTTC.

The chain joins TRBV7-9 to TRBJ2-5, with D hard to call. The CDR3 runs to 17 residues. Germline V gives CDR1 SEHNR, CDR2 FQNEAQ (reference sequence). V dropped 2 bases and J dropped 4 bases, with 20 bases sitting between them. CDR3 in DNA: TGTGCCAGCAGCTTATACTCTCAGCGTGGAAGGCGAGAGACCCAGTACTTC. It is translated as CASSLYSQRGRRETQYF.

The V gene is TRBV15, the J gene TRBJ2-5; tentative D call: TRBD2 (5 bases). The length of the CDR3 is 13 residues. Germline-derived CDR1 and CDR2 are LNHNV and YYDKDF (reference sequence). Deletions cut 0 bases from V and 10 bases from J, with 12 bases between. CDR3 loop: CATSRDPSAGQYF. In DNA, the CDR3 is TGTGCCACCAGCAGAGACCCGTCGGCGGGCCAGTACTTC.

The DNA of the CDR3 is TGTGCCTGGAGTAACCCGACATCCTATAGCAATCAGCCCCAGCATTTT. This sequence encodes CAWSNPTSYSNQPQHF. The J gene is TRBJ1-5, the V gene TRBV30; D uncertain. The CDR3 contains 16 residues. The V and J ends lost 2 bases and 0 bases respectively, with 14 bases between them. The V gene's germline CDR1 is GTSNPN and CDR2 SVGIG (reference sequence).

The DNA for the CDR3 is TGTGCCAGCAGCCTGGGGACAGGAGGGACTAGCGGGAGAAGCACAGATACGCAGTATTTT. This translates into CASSLGTGGTSGRSTDTQYF. The chain couples TRBV4-2 to TRBJ2-3, with TRBD2 identical over 14 bases. The germline V gene encodes CDR1 LGHNA and CDR2 YNFKEQ. The CDR3 contains 20 residues. J was trimmed by 0 bases and V by 4 bases; bases with no gene match: 12.

The chain employs TRBV7-9 and TRBJ1-2, with 8 bases fitting TRBD1. This CDR3 comprises 15 residues. Germline V lookup: CDR1 SEHNR, CDR2 FQNEAQ (reference sequence). The V gene end was trimmed by 5 bases and the J gene end by 5 bases; junction bases not matched to a gene: 10. The CDR3 here is CASSPSPRTGYGYTF. Here the CDR3 DNA reads TGTGCCAGCAGCCCTTCCCCGCGGACAGGGTATGGCTACACCTTC.

The V and J genes are TRBV6-5 and TRBJ1-5, with a tentative D call TRBD1 (5 bases). Germline CDR1 reads MNHEY; CDR2 reads SVGAGI. There are 15 residues in the CDR3. V shed 6 bases and J shed 2 bases, with 14 bases lying between them. CDR3 DNA: TGTGCCAGCAGCCTAAGGAGGGGTGGCAATCAGCCCCAGCATTTT. It codes for CASSLRRGGNQPQHF.

The rearrangement uses TRBV6-1 and TRBJ2-7, with 13 bases aligning to TRBD2. Per the germline V gene, CDR1 is MNHNS and CDR2 is SASEGT. CDR3 length: 15 amino acids. The ends lost 0 bases at V and 6 bases at J; junction bases unmatched: 2. CDR3 sequence (DNA): TGTGCCAGCAGTGAAGCCGGACTAGCGGGAGTCGAGCAGTACTTC. Amino acids: CASSEAGLAGVEQYF.

The V and J genes are TRBV30 and TRBJ1-1; TRBD1 matches at 7 bases. Germline trimming cut 5 bases from V and 2 bases from J; bases unmatched to any gene: 8. Germline V gives CDR1 GTSNPN, CDR2 SVGIG (reference sequence). The length of the CDR3 is 14 residues. The CDR3: CAWGRDRPNTEAFF. In DNA, the CDR3 is TGTGCCTGGGGCAGGGACAGACCTAACACTGAAGCTTTCTTT. Complete variable domain (other parts from reference TRBV30 and TRBJ1-1): SQTIHQWPATLVQPVGSPLSLECTVEGTSNPNLYWYRQAAGRGLQLLFYSVGIGQISSEVPQNLSASRPQDRQFILSSKKLLLSDSGFYLCAWGRDRPNTEAFFGQGTRLTVV.